The 10 T cell receptor beta chains below come from one sample, sequenced in a study of blood T cell repertoires in COVID-19. Repertoires were generated with immunoSEQ multiplex PCR, while TCRdb's copy carries only in-frame clones and drops some. Of tens of thousands of clones in the sample, 85% to 90% are singletons; the top ten hold over 5%. Sequencing was done on a sample of peripheral blood. The receptor set was obtained from a man in his forties with acute or convalescent COVID-19.

This clone was recorded only once. The gene calls are TRBV30 and TRBJ1-2, with 7 bases aligning to TRBD1. The V gene end was trimmed by 1 base and the J gene end by 3 bases; junction bases not matched to a gene: 5. Germline V gives CDR1 GTSNPN, CDR2 SVGIG (reference sequence). CDR3 length: 14 residues. The CDR3 DNA sequence: TGTGCCTGGAGTGCCGACAGGGTACACTATGGCTACACCTTC. Its translation is CAWSADRVHYGYTF.

The chain links TRBV19 to TRBJ2-7; TRBD2 aligns across 9 bases. The germline V gene has CDR1 LNHDA and CDR2 SQIVND (reference sequence). The CDR3 is 15 residues long. The ends lost 8 bases at V and 3 bases at J; junction bases unmatched: 11. The CDR3 protein is CASQSQREDFYEQYF. In DNA form, the CDR3 reads TGTGCCAGTCAGTCCCAGCGGGAGGACTTCTACGAGCAGTACTTC.

The chain recombines TRBV9 with TRBJ2-1; D remains unclear. Germline values: CDR1 SGDLS, CDR2 YYNGEE. Trimming removed 2 bases from V and 7 bases from J, with 16 bases in between. The CDR3 loop spans 15 amino acids. DNA of the CDR3: TGTGCCAGCAGCGTTCTAGTGGTGGGTCTGAATGAGCAGTTCTTC. Its translation: CASSVLVVGLNEQFF. The complete variable domain, with remaining parts taken from reference TRBV9 and TRBJ2-1, reads DSGVTQTPKHLITATGQRVTLRCSPRSGDLSVYWYQQSLDQGLQFLIQYYNGEERAKGNILERFSAQQFPDLHSELNLSSLELGDSALYFCASSVLVVGLNEQFFGPGTRLTVL.

The chain links TRBV9 to TRBJ2-3; 10 bases line up with TRBD2. Trimming cost V 2 bases and J 0 bases; bases outside gene matches: 6. The length of the CDR3 is 17 residues. From germline, CDR1 is SGDLS and CDR2 YYNGEE. This CDR3 is CASSVPSGGGSTDTQYF. For the CDR3, the DNA is TGTGCCAGCAGCGTTCCTAGCGGGGGAGGTAGCACAGATACGCAGTATTTT.

V usage is TRBV3-1 (or the pseudogene TRBV3-2) and J usage is TRBJ1-4; no firm D call. V was clipped by 1 base and J by 14 bases, with 8 bases between them. The germline V gene encodes CDR1 LGHDT and CDR2 YNNKEL (reference sequence). The CDR3 length is 11 residues. The CDR3 nucleotides read TGTGCCAGCAGCCAAGGATATAGCCTGTTTTTT. This sequence encodes CASSQGYSLFF.

This clone has just a few counts. This rearrangement joins TRBV27 to TRBJ2-3; weak D call: TRBD2 (6 bases). The V end lost 2 bases, the J end lost 2 bases, and 11 bases lay between the germline ends. The CDR3 loop spans 15 amino acids. Germline V gives CDR1 MNHEY, CDR2 SMNVEV (reference sequence). The CDR3 sequence: CASSLVTGDTDTQYF. In DNA, the CDR3 is TGTGCCAGCAGTTTAGTTACGGGGGACACAGATACGCAGTATTTT.

The chain has TRBV9 and TRBJ2-7; 9 nucleotides agree with TRBD1. CDR1 SGDLS and CDR2 YYNGEE come from the germline V gene. J gave up 1 base and V 4 bases, and 3 bases lay outside the gene matches. CDR3 length: 14 residues. The DNA for the CDR3 is TGTGCCAGCAGCCGGGACAGGGATTCCTACGAGCAGTACTTC. It codes for CASSRDRDSYEQYF.

This clone was detected only a few times. CDR3 residues: CASRDGQGTSTGELFF. Written as DNA, the CDR3 is TGCGCCAGCAGGGATGGACAGGGTACGAGCACCGGGGAGCTGTTTTTT. The chain uses TRBV10-2 and TRBJ2-2; 8 nucleotides agree with TRBD1. CDR1 WSHSY and CDR2 SAAADI come from the germline V gene. CDR3 size: 16 residues. Losses at the gene ends were 6 bases for V and 4 bases for J; bases not matched to a gene: 10.

The chain joins TRBV6-5 to TRBJ2-7; TRBD1 agrees at 7 bases. Germline V gives CDR1 MNHEY, CDR2 SVGAGI. The V segment lost 2 bases and the J segment 12 bases; nucleotides outside the gene matches: 13. The CDR3 extends over 14 amino acids. This chain's CDR3 is CASSYTGQAPRLYF. The CDR3 DNA reads TGTGCCAGCAGTTACACAGGACAGGCCCCAAGGCTGTACTTC.

The V and J genes are TRBV2 and TRBJ1-2, with 8 bases fitting TRBD1. Losses at the gene ends were 6 bases for V and 7 bases for J; bases not matched to a gene: 7. The CDR3 has 13 residues. Germline V gene sequence: CDR1 SNHLY, CDR2 FYNNEI. CDR3 DNA sequence: TGTGCCAGCAGGATCCAGGGGGCTGGTGGCTACACCTTC. It translates to CASRIQGAGGYTF.